This is a list of T cell receptor beta chains from one sample in a study of cytomegalovirus exposure and HLA in healthy donors. Data came from immunoSEQ multiplex PCR; TCRdb stores just in-frame clones and leaves some out. This sample has approximately 150,000 clones, with just over 75% found just once. The sample taken for sequencing was PBMCs. These receptors originate from a man aged 40-49 years in good health and CMV-seronegative. Each CDR3 is given with its conserved first and last residue. Fields, in order: clone size, J gene, V gene, D gene, CDR3 protein, CDR3 DNA. D genes are given only for firm matches. The size field is filled for only some rows; it gives once, few, many or a size class.

>NA|TRBJ1-2|TRBV2|NA
CASTRAGNYGYTF
TGTGCCAGCACTCGCGCGGGGAACTATGGCTACACCTTC
>few|TRBJ1-5|TRBV7-8|NA
CASSLARTDYSNQPQHF
TGTGCCAGCAGCTTAGCGCGAACCGATTATAGCAATCAGCCCCAGCATTTT
>once|TRBJ1-3|TRBV6-5|NA
CASSWTASGNTIYF
TGTGCCAGCAGTTGGACAGCCTCTGGAAACACCATATATTTT
>NA|TRBJ2-3|TRBV5-1|TRBD1
CASSLARDSYSTDTQYF
TGCGCCAGCAGCTTGGCCCGGGACAGCTATAGCACAGATACGCAGTATTTT
>NA|TRBJ2-5|TRBV19|NA
CASSQEAEETQYF
TGTGCCAGTAGTCAGGAGGCAGAAGAGACCCAGTACTTC
>NA|TRBJ2-3|TRBV27|TRBD2
CASSELAASTDTQYF
TGTGCCAGCTCAGAACTAGCGGCTAGCACAGATACGCAGTATTTT
>NA|TRBJ1-2|TRBV6-5|NA
CASHPTTMPYGYTF
TGTGCCTCTCACCCCACTACAATGCCTTATGGCTACACCTTC
>NA|TRBJ1-6|TRBV4-1|NA
CASSQEASYNSPLHF
TGCGCCAGCAGCCAAGAAGCCTCCTATAATTCACCCCTCCACTTT
>NA|TRBJ1-4|TRBV19|TRBD1
CASSILGQGSEKLFF
TGTGCCAGTAGTATCCTGGGACAGGGAAGTGAAAAACTGTTTTTT
>NA|TRBJ1-2|TRBV2|NA
CASSEWGGNYGYTF
TGTGCCAGCAGTGAATGGGGGGGTAACTATGGCTACACCTTC
>NA|TRBJ2-7|TRBV29-1|NA
CSVEFPSVKEQYF
TGCAGCGTTGAATTCCCTAGCGTCAAGGAGCAGTACTTC
>NA|TRBJ1-5|TRBV7-6|NA
CASSPMPGMGNQPQHF
TGTGCCAGCAGCCCAATGCCAGGAATGGGCAATCAGCCCCAGCATTTT
>NA|TRBJ2-7|TRBV6-1|TRBD2
CASSERRTSGLYEQYF
TGTGCCAGCAGTGAGCGGCGGACTAGCGGCCTCTACGAGCAGTACTTC
>NA|TRBJ2-1|TRBV5-4|NA
CASSPRWGVYNEQFF
TGTGCCAGCAGCCCCCGGTGGGGAGTTTACAATGAGCAGTTCTTC
>NA|TRBJ2-1|TRBV7-3|TRBD2
CASSPQRGQNNEQFF
TGTGCCAGCAGCCCTCAGCGGGGGCAAAACAATGAGCAGTTCTTC
>NA|TRBJ1-2|TRBV23-1|NA
CASSQSRQGLGYTF
TGCGCCAGCAGTCAATCCCGGCAGGGACTTGGCTACACCTTC
>NA|TRBJ2-1|TRBV25-1|TRBD2
CASSDSLGLAGYEQFF
TGTGCCAGCAGTGACTCCCTAGGACTAGCGGGATATGAGCAGTTCTTC
>few|TRBJ2-7|TRBV9|TRBD2
CASSVGLAGDPYEQYF
TGTGCCAGCAGCGTAGGGCTAGCGGGGGATCCCTACGAGCAGTACTTC
>NA|TRBJ2-2|TRBV7-2|NA
CASSLIDGVGELFF
TGTGCCAGCAGCCTCATTGACGGGGTTGGGGAGCTGTTTTTT
>NA|TRBJ2-7|TRBV11-2|NA
CASSLERRYEQYF
TGTGCCAGCAGCCTGGAGAGGAGGTACGAGCAGTACTTC
>NA|TRBJ2-3|TRBV4-2|NA
CASSQAQSLRTDTQYF
TGTGCCAGCAGCCAAGCTCAGTCTTTACGCACAGATACGCAGTATTTT
>NA|TRBJ1-5|TRBV6-6|NA
CASLLRTDSNQPQHF
TGTGCCAGCCTTTTACGGACAGACAGCAATCAGCCCCAGCATTTT
>few|TRBJ1-6|TRBV10-1|NA
CASSESQGKSLHF
TGCGCCAGCAGTGAGTCTCAGGGGAAATCCCTCCACTTT